Listed below are T cell receptor beta chains from one sample, sequenced in a study of cytomegalovirus exposure and HLA in healthy donors. Generated by immunoSEQ multiplex PCR, the TCRdb table keeps only in-frame clones and is missing some. The data contain some 78,000 clones, around 80% of them singletons. The specimen was PBMCs. These receptors came from a woman between 50 and 59 years old in good health and CMV-seropositive. CDR3s include the opening cysteine and the closing phenylalanine or tryptophan. The D gene is left open where the match is weak. Expanded clones get a size class; other rows say once, few or many, or leave the size out.

TGTGCCAGCAGCCCTCGACAGGGGGGGAAGCAGTTCTTC	CASSPRQGGKQFF	TRBD1	-	TRBJ2-1	TRBV14
TGTGCCAGCAGCGTAAGCGGGGGCCTCTGGGATGAGCAGTTCTTC	CASSVSGGLWDEQFF	TRBD2	-	TRBJ2-1	TRBV9
TGTGCCAGTAGAAAGGACAGGGGGCTAGCTGAAGCTTTCTTT	CASRKDRGLAEAFF	TRBD1	-	TRBJ1-1	TRBV19
TGTGCCAGCAGTGGACAGGGGGCGCGGTGGGGGGTGTTTTTT	CASSGQGARWGVFF	TRBD1	-	TRBJ2-2	TRBV11-2
TGTGCCAGTAGTACAGGCCGCACAGATACGCAGTATTTT	CASSTGRTDTQYF	-	-	TRBJ2-3	TRBV19
TGTGCCAGCAGCTTAGGACAGGCGTCCAACTATGGCTACACCTTC	CASSLGQASNYGYTF	-	-	TRBJ1-2	TRBV7-9
TGTGCCAGCAGCCCCGCGGGGGTCACAGATACGCAGTATTTT	CASSPAGVTDTQYF	TRBD2	-	TRBJ2-3	TRBV11-1
TGTGCCAGCAACGTAGGGGGGGTAAGCAATCAGCCCCAGCATTTT	CASNVGGVSNQPQHF	-	-	TRBJ1-5	TRBV7-8
TGCGCCAGCAGTTCCTTCGGACTGACTGAATCCCTGAACACTGAAGCTTTCTTT	CASSSFGLTESLNTEAFF	-	-	TRBJ1-1	TRBV5-1
TGTGCCAGCAGTGAAGCGGGACTAGCGGGGGGGCGAAAGCAGTACTTC	CASSEAGLAGGRKQYF	TRBD2	-	TRBJ2-7	TRBV2
TGCGCCAGCAGCCAAGAGGGTGGGGCTCGAACCGGGGAGCTGTTTTTT	CASSQEGGARTGELFF	-	-	TRBJ2-2	TRBV4-1
TGCGCCAGCAGCTTAGTCCTGACAGAACAAGAGACCCAGTACTTC	CASSLVLTEQETQYF	-	-	TRBJ2-5	TRBV7-9
TGTGCCAGCAGCCGTCAAAACATTCAGTACTTC	CASSRQNIQYF	-	-	TRBJ2-4	TRBV5-6
TGTGCCATCGGGACAGCCCTAATGAACACTGAAGCTTTCTTT	CAIGTALMNTEAFF	TRBD1	-	TRBJ1-1	TRBV15
TGTGCCAGCTCACCACCCGGTGCATCCCATGGCTACACCTTC	CASSPPGASHGYTF	-	-	TRBJ1-2	TRBV18
TGTGCCAGTAGTATGGGTCTTCTCGGGACTTTCCAAGAGACCCAGTACTTC	CASSMGLLGTFQETQYF	-	-	TRBJ2-5	TRBV19
TGCGCCAGCAGCCCACAGGGTTCGAACACTGAAGCTTTCTTT	CASSPQGSNTEAFF	-	-	TRBJ1-1	TRBV10-2
TGTGCTAGCAGCTTAAAGCCGGCCGGGGAGCTGTTTTTT	CASSLKPAGELFF	-	-	TRBJ2-2	TRBV7-7
TGTGCCTGGAGCGGGACAGGAAATCAGCCCCAGCATTTT	CAWSGTGNQPQHF	TRBD1	-	TRBJ1-5	TRBV30
TGTGCCAGCAGCCTAAGGGGGGGGCGCAACACCGGGGAGCTGTTTTTT	CASSLRGGRNTGELFF	-	-	TRBJ2-2	TRBV14
TGTGCCAGCTCAGTGGGACAGAGGAACACTGAAGCTTTCTTT	CASSVGQRNTEAFF	TRBD1	-	TRBJ1-1	TRBV18
TGCGCCAGCCGGCCACCTGGGACTAGCAGAGATACGCAGTATTTT	CASRPPGTSRDTQYF	TRBD2	-	TRBJ2-3	TRBV5-1
TGTGCCTGGAGCCGGACAGGGAACTATGGCTACACCTTC	CAWSRTGNYGYTF	TRBD1	-	TRBJ1-2	TRBV30
TGCGCCAGCAGCTTACGAGGGACTAGCGAAACAGCCTATGAGCAGTTCTTC	CASSLRGTSETAYEQFF	TRBD2	-	TRBJ2-1	TRBV5-1
TGTGCCAGCAGCTTGGGACAGTCCTACGAGCAGTACTTC	CASSLGQSYEQYF	-	few	TRBJ2-7	TRBV5-6
TGTGCCAGCAGTTACAACGGACATAGCAATCAGCCCCAGCATTTT	CASSYNGHSNQPQHF	-	-	TRBJ1-5	TRBV6-6
TGTGCCAGCAGCCTGACAGGAGTTGGAAACACCATATATTTT	CASSLTGVGNTIYF	-	-	TRBJ1-3	TRBV11-3
TGTGCCAGCAGCCCAGGGCCCAAACTGGTACAAGATACGCAGTATTTT	CASSPGPKLVQDTQYF	-	-	TRBJ2-3	TRBV7-9
TGTGCCAGCAGACTTAATCAGCCCCAGCATTTT	CASRLNQPQHF	-	-	TRBJ1-5	TRBV6-1
TGTGCCAGCAGTTATGGGACTAGCGGGAGTGGAGAGACCCAGTACTTC	CASSYGTSGSGETQYF	TRBD2	-	TRBJ2-5	TRBV6-5
TGTGCCAGCAGTGAAGTGGAGGCGCAAGCTTTCTTT	CASSEVEAQAFF	-	-	TRBJ1-1	TRBV6-1
TGTGCCAGCAGCTACCCAACCGGGGTCGAGGGCTACACCTTC	CASSYPTGVEGYTF	-	few	TRBJ1-2	TRBV5-5
TGTGCCAGCAGCTTGGGGACAGCACCCCCCCAGCCCCAGCATTTT	CASSLGTAPPQPQHF	-	once	TRBJ1-5	TRBV5-5